This passage covers 6 T cell receptor beta chains from one sample sequenced in a study of blood T cell repertoires in COVID-19. Sequencing was performed with immunoSEQ multiplex PCR; in TCRdb, only in-frame clones are kept and a portion is missing. The table lists around 52,000 clones, roughly 78% of them singletons. The sample taken for sequencing was peripheral blood. These receptors were obtained from a woman older than 75 with acute or convalescent COVID-19.

V usage is TRBV7-8 and J usage is TRBJ1-2, with D tentatively TRBD1 (5 bases). Germline CDR1 SGHVS, CDR2 FQNEAQ. The CDR3 has 14 residues. The ends were cut back, 5 bases at V and 0 bases at J, with 10 bases in the middle. As DNA, the CDR3 is TGTGCCAGCAGCGGTGACAGAGCTAACTATGGCTACACCTTC. Translation gives CASSGDRANYGYTF. Full variable domain (rest looked up from reference TRBV7-8 and TRBJ1-2): GAGVSQSPRYKVAKRGQDVALRCDPISGHVSLFWYQQALGQGPEFLTYFQNEAQLDKSGLPSDRFFAERPEGSVSTLKIQRTQQEDSAVYLCASSGDRANYGYTFGSGTRLTVV.

The chain couples TRBV4-2 to TRBJ1-1; D is unclear. CDR1 and CDR2 (germline): LGHNA, YNFKEQ. The CDR3 spans 13 residues. Trimming removed 0 bases from V and 1 base from J, with 3 bases in between. CDR3 loop: CASSQERNTEAFF. CDR3 coding DNA: TGTGCCAGCAGCCAAGAGCGGAACACTGAAGCTTTCTTT.

The rearrangement joins TRBV18 to TRBJ1-1, with 7 bases lining up with TRBD1. Unmatched junction bases numbered 8, after V lost 6 bases and J lost 7 bases. CDR3 length equals 13 residues. Germline assignment: CDR1 KGHSH and CDR2 LQKENI. CDR3 sequence reads: CASSPGQNFEAFF. The DNA for the CDR3 is TGTGCCAGCTCCCCGGGACAGAATTTTGAAGCTTTCTTT.

The V call is TRBV20-1, the J call TRBJ1-5; tentative D call: TRBD1 (6 bases). The V gene lost 3 bases and the J gene lost 0 bases, with 15 bases spanning the gap. The germline gives CDR1 DFQATT, CDR2 SNEGSKA (reference sequence). The CDR3 runs 16 residues. CDR3 nucleotides: TGCAGTGCTAGTGACGGGGACATCCTTAGCAATCAGCCCCAGCATTTT. Translated, it gives CSASDGDILSNQPQHF.

The chain combines TRBV9 with TRBJ2-3, with TRBD2 matching 7 bases. V dropped 0 bases and J dropped 3; count of bases not matched to a gene: 7. This CDR3 is 16 amino acids long. Per germline, CDR1 SGDLS and CDR2 YYNGEE. CDR3: CASSVGMGAGTDTQYF. The CDR3 DNA sequence: TGTGCCAGCAGCGTAGGAATGGGAGCGGGGACAGATACGCAGTATTTT.

The chain recombines TRBV5-1 with TRBJ1-2; 8 positions match TRBD1. V lost 4 bases and J lost 11; bases outside the gene matches: 16. Germline V gene lookup returns CDR1 SGHRS and CDR2 YFSETQ. The CDR3 totals 15 residues. CDR3 DNA: TGCGCCAGCAGCCCCGCCCCCGGGACAGGCCAAATTTACACCTTC. Residues: CASSPAPGTGQIYTF.